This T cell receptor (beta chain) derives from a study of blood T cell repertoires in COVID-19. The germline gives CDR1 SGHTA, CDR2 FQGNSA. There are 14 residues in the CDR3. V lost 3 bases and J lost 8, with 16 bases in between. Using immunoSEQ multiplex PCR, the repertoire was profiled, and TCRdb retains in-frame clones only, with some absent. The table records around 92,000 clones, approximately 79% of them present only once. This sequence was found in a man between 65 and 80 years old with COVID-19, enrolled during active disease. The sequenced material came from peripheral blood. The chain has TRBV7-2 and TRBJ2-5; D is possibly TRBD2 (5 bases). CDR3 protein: CASSFLTSPPTQYF. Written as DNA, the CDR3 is TGTGCCAGCAGCTTTCTTACTAGTCCCCCCACCCAGTACTTC.